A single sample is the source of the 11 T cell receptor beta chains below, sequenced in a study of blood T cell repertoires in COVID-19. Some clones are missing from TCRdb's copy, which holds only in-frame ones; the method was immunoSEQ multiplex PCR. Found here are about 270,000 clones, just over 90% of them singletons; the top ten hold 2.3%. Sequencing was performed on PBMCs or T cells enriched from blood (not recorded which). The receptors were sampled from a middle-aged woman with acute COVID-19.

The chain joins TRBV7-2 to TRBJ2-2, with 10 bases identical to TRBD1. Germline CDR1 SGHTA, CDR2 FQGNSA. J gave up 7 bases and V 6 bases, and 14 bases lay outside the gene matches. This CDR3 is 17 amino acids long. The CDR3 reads CASSTPPGQGLGGELFF. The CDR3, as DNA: TGTGCCAGCAGTACACCACCGGGACAGGGGTTGGGCGGGGAGCTGTTTTTT.

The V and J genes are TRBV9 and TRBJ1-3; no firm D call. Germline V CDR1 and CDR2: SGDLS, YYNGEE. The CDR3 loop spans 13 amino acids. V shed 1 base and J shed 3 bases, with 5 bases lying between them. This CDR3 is CASSVTVGNTIYF. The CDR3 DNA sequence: TGTGCCAGCAGCGTAACAGTTGGAAACACCATATATTTT.

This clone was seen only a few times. As DNA, the CDR3 is TGTGCCAGCAGTGAAGAAGGGGGTGGGGCCAACGTCCTGACTTTC. It translates to CASSEEGGGANVLTF. The rearrangement uses TRBV6-1 and TRBJ2-6; possibly TRBD1 for D (6 bases). The CDR3 sequence is 15 residues long. V dropped 1 base and J dropped 3 bases, with 7 bases sitting between them. From germline, CDR1 is MNHNS and CDR2 SASEGT.

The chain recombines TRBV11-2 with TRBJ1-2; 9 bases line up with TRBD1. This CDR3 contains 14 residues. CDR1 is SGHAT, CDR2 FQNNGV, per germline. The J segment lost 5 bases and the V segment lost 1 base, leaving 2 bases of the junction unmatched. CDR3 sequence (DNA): TGTGCCAGCAGCTTAGGGACAGGGGCTTATGGCTACACCTTC. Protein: CASSLGTGAYGYTF.

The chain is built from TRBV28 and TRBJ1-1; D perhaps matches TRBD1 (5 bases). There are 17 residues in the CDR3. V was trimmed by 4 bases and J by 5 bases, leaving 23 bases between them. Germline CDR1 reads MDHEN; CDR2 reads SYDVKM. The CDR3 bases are TGTGCCAGCAGTTCGTATACATATGGGGGAGGGGAAACTGAAGCTTTCTTT. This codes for CASSSYTYGGGETEAFF.

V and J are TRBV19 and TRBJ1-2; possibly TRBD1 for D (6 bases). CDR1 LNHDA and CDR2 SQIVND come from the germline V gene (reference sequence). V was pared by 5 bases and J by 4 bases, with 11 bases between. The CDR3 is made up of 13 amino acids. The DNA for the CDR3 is TGTGCCAGTAGTGTGGACAGTTTCTATGGCTACACCTTC. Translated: CASSVDSFYGYTF.

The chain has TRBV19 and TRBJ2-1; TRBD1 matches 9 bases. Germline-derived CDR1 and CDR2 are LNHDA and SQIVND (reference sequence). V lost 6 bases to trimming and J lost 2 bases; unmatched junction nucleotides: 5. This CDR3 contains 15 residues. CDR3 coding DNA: TGTGCCAGTAGCCTCGGGACAGGGCCCTACAATGAGCAGTTCTTC. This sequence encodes CASSLGTGPYNEQFF.

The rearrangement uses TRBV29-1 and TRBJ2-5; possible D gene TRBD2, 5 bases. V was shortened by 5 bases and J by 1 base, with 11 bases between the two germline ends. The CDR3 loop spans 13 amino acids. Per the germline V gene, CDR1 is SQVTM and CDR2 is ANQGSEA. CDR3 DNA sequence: TGCAGCGTTCGGGGAGTCCTCCAAGAGACCCAGTACTTC. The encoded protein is CSVRGVLQETQYF.

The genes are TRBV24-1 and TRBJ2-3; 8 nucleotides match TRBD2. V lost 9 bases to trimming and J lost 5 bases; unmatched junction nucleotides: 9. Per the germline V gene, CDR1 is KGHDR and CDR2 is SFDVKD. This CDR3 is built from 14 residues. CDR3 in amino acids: CATGRGEVRDTQYF. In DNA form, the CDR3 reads TGTGCCACCGGGCGGGGGGAGGTTCGAGATACGCAGTATTTT.

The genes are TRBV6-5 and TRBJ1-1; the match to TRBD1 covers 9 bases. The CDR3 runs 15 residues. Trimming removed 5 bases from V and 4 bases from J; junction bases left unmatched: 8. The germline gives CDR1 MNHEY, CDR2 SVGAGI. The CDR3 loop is CASSRNRGQGTEAFF. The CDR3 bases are TGTGCCAGCAGTAGGAACAGGGGGCAGGGCACTGAAGCTTTCTTT.

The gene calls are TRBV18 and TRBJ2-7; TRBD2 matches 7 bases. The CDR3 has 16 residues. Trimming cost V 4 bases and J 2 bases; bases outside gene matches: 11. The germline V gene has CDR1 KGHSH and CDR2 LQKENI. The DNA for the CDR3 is TGTGCCAGCTCACTGCAAAAGGCGGGAGCGACCTACGAGCAGTACTTC. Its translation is CASSLQKAGATYEQYF.